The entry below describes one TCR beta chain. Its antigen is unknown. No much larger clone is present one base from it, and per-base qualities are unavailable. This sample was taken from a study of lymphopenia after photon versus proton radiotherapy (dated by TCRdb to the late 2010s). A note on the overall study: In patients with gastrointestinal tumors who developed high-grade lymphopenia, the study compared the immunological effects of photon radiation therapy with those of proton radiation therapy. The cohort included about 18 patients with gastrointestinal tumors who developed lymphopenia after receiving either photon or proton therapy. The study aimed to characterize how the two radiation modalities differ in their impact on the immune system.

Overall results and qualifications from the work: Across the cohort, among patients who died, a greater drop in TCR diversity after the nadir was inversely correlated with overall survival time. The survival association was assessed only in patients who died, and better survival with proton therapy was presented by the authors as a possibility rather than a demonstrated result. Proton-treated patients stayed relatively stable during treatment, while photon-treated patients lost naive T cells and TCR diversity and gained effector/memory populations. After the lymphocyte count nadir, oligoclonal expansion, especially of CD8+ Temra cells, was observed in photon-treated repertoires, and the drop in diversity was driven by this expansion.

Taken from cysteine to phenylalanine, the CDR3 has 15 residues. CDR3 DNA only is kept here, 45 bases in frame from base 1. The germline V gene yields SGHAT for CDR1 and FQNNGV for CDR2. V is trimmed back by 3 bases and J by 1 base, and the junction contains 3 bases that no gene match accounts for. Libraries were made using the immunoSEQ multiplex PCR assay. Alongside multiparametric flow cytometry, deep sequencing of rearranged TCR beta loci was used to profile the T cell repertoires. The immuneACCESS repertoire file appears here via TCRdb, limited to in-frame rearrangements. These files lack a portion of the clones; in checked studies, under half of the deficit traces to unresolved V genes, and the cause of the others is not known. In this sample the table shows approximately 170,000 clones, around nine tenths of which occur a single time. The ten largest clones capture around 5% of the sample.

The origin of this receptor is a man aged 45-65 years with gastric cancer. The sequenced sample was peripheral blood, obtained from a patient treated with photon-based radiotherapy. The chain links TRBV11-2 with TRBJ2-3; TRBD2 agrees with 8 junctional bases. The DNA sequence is TGTGCCAGCAGCTTGGACGGGAGGGGCACAGATACGCAGTATTTT. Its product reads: CASSLDGRGTDTQYF.